One and the same sample provided the 25 T cell receptor beta chains below, sequenced in a study of cytomegalovirus exposure and HLA in healthy donors. 60 Vbeta and 13 Jbeta primers were used in PCR. Produced via immunoSEQ multiplex PCR; TCRdb's table is partial and in-frame only. Of 140,000 or so clones listed, approximately 74% were seen once; the top ten hold 4.3%. The source material was PBMCs. The receptors stem from a man between 18 and 35 years old in good health and CMV-seropositive.

The CDR3 region is CASSILDRPYNEQFF. The CDR3 DNA reads TGTGCCAGCAGCATTTTGGACAGACCCTACAATGAGCAGTTCTTC. The V and J genes are TRBV5-6 and TRBJ2-1, with D tentatively TRBD1 (6 bases). Germline CDR1 and CDR2: SGHDT and YYEEEE. CDR3 length: 15 amino acids. V was cut by 4 bases and J by 2 bases, with 13 bases left in between.

The chain is built from TRBV11-1 and TRBJ1-1; D is undetermined. V was shortened by 5 bases and J by 10 bases, with 17 bases between the two germline ends. This CDR3 is built from 13 residues. The germline gives CDR1 SGHAT, CDR2 FQDESV (reference sequence). The CDR3 sequence: CASSQLRDERAFF. The CDR3 DNA follows: TGTGCCAGCAGCCAGCTCAGAGATGAGCGAGCTTTCTTT.

In nucleotides, the CDR3 is TGTGCCAGCAGCTTGGAGGGGAGGGGGCAAGAGACCCAGTACTTC. Translated: CASSLEGRGQETQYF. This chain connects TRBV11-2 to TRBJ2-5; TRBD2 is a possible D gene (7 bases). Trimming left V 3 bases short and J 2 bases short, with 13 bases between. There are 15 residues in the CDR3. Germline assignment: CDR1 SGHAT and CDR2 FQNNGV.

The V call is TRBV6-1, the J call TRBJ2-3; D might be TRBD1 (6 bases). Per germline, CDR1 MNHNS and CDR2 SASEGT. V was cut by 6 bases and J by 0 bases, with 13 bases left in between. This CDR3 region has 15 residues. The DNA for the CDR3 is TGTGCCAGCAGGGACAGCAAAACTAGCACAGATACGCAGTATTTT. Protein sequence: CASRDSKTSTDTQYF.

The rearrangement uses TRBV6-4 and TRBJ2-5; weak D call: TRBD1 (6 bases). V lost 2 bases, J lost 1 base, and 11 bases lay in between. Looked up from germline, CDR1 is MRHNA and CDR2 is SNTAGT. This CDR3 contains 15 residues. As DNA, the CDR3 is TGTGCCAGCAGTGACCCCCAGGGGTCCCAAGAGACCCAGTACTTC. Protein product: CASSDPQGSQETQYF.

The chain couples TRBV27 to TRBJ2-7, with 7 bases that match TRBD1. Germline-derived CDR1 and CDR2 are MNHEY and SMNVEV (reference sequence). The CDR3 covers 13 residues. V lost 5 bases to trimming and J lost 9 bases; unmatched junction nucleotides: 10. The CDR3 here is CASSPVRQGAQYF. For the CDR3, the DNA is TGTGCCAGCAGTCCCGTCCGACAGGGCGCGCAGTACTTC.

The chain joins TRBV5-1 to TRBJ2-5, with a weak D call TRBD1 (5 bases). The CDR3 is made up of 15 amino acids. In germline, CDR1 is SGHRS, CDR2 YFSETQ. Trimming took off 0 bases at V and 5 bases at J, with 14 bases between the two ends. The CDR3 DNA reads as TGCGCCAGCAGCTTGGCGACTCAGGGATCTGAGACCCAGTACTTC. Translation: CASSLATQGSETQYF. Supplemented by reference TRBV5-1 and TRBJ2-5, the full variable domain reads KAGVTQTPRYLIKTRGQQVTLSCSPISGHRSVSWYQQTPGQGLQFLFEYFSETQRNKGNFPGRFSGRQFSNSRSEMNVSTLELGDSALYLCASSLATQGSETQYFGPGTRLLVL.

This clone was picked up one time. V gene TRBV2 combines with J gene TRBJ2-7; maybe TRBD1 (5 bases). V was pared by 6 bases and J by 2 bases, with 8 bases between. Germline CDR1 is SNHLY and CDR2 is FYNNEI. CDR3 length: 12 residues. CDR3 DNA: TGTGCCAGCAGGGACATGCCCTACGAGCAGTACTTC. Residues: CASRDMPYEQYF.

In its sample, this clone was seen a few times. V is TRBV4-1 and J is TRBJ2-3; D is undetermined. CDR1 and CDR2 from the germline V gene are MGHRA and YSYEKL. The CDR3 length is 11 residues. Trimming removed 3 bases at V and 7 bases at J, with 5 bases between. CDR3 residues: CASSHSYTQYF. CDR3 in DNA: TGCGCCAGCAGCCACTCGTATACGCAGTATTTT.

The J gene is TRBJ2-3, the V gene TRBV29-1; D is possibly TRBD1 (5 bases). Germline V lookup: CDR1 SQVTM, CDR2 ANQGSEA. V was clipped by 4 bases and J by 2 bases, with 10 bases between them. CDR3 length: 13 residues. The CDR3: CSVGDSYTDTQYF. In DNA, the CDR3 is TGCAGCGTTGGTGACAGTTACACAGATACGCAGTATTTT.

The genes are TRBV7-2 and TRBJ1-1; D is unresolved. Germline CDR1 and CDR2: SGHTA and FQGNSA. The V end was cut by 3 bases, the J end by 10 bases, with 6 bases between. The CDR3 runs to 10 residues. CDR3 region: CASSFNTAFF. The CDR3 DNA is TGTGCCAGCAGCTTTAACACAGCTTTCTTT.

The V and J genes are TRBV6-6 and TRBJ1-3, with TRBD1 matching over 8 bases. V gave up 4 bases and J gave up 0 bases; unmatched junction bases: 5. The CDR3 is made up of 16 amino acids. The germline CDR1 and CDR2 sequences are MNHNY and SVGAGI (reference sequence). CDR3 amino acids: CASSFPQGASGNTIYF. As DNA, the CDR3 is TGTGCCAGCAGTTTTCCCCAGGGGGCCTCTGGAAACACCATATATTTT.

The chain recombines TRBV18 with TRBJ1-2; the D gene is possibly TRBD1 (5 bases). V dropped 2 bases and J dropped 6 bases, with 13 bases sitting between them. The germline V gene encodes CDR1 KGHSH and CDR2 LQKENI. The length of the CDR3 is 14 residues. The CDR3 DNA follows: TGTGCCAGCTCACCATCTCAGGGTGGCCATGGCTACACCTTC. This encodes CASSPSQGGHGYTF.

This clone appeared once. CDR3 sequence (DNA): TGTGCCAGTAGTATCGGACAGTCCCCGGGGCAGCCCCAGCATTTT. It yields the protein CASSIGQSPGQPQHF. This rearrangement joins TRBV19 to TRBJ1-5; a possible D gene is TRBD1 (6 bases). This CDR3 has 15 amino acids. The germline V and J ends were trimmed by 3 bases and 7 bases, with 16 bases remaining between them. Germline loops: CDR1 LNHDA, CDR2 SQIVND (reference sequence).

The chain uses TRBV5-1 and TRBJ2-1; 12 bases align to TRBD1. The V and J ends lost 6 bases and 8 bases, in that order; junction bases with no gene match: 9. Germline CDR1 reads SGHRS; CDR2 reads YFSETQ. CDR3 length: 15 amino acids. The CDR3 DNA reads as TGCGCCAGCACACCGGGGACAGGGGGCTTAGATGAGCAGTTCTTC. Residues: CASTPGTGGLDEQFF.

The chain uses TRBV7-8 and TRBJ2-3; TRBD2 matches at 10 bases. Trimming cost V 5 bases and J 3 bases; bases outside gene matches: 5. CDR3 length equals 15 residues. CDR1 and CDR2 from the germline V gene are SGHVS and FQNEAQ. This chain's CDR3 is CASSDTSGKTDTQYF. The CDR3 coding sequence is TGTGCCAGCAGCGACACTAGCGGGAAAACAGATACGCAGTATTTT.

The chain links TRBV2 to TRBJ2-7; TRBD2 is a possible D gene (7 bases). Germline CDR1 reads SNHLY; CDR2 reads FYNNEI. This CDR3 region has 12 residues. Trimming took off 7 bases at V and 6 bases at J, with 13 bases between the two ends. CDR3 DNA: TGTGCCAGCATACAGGGAGGGTCCGAGCAGTACTTC. Translation gives CASIQGGSEQYF.

The chain links TRBV10-3 to TRBJ2-3, with 14 bases identical to TRBD2. Germline loops: CDR1 ENHRY, CDR2 SYGVKD. The CDR3 is made up of 17 amino acids. V shed 3 bases and J 5 bases; nucleotides not matched to a gene: 7. The CDR3 here is CAISEVSGTSGGDTQYF. The DNA of the CDR3 is TGTGCCATCAGTGAAGTGTCTGGGACTAGCGGGGGAGATACGCAGTATTTT.

The rearrangement uses TRBV28 and TRBJ1-2; 7 nucleotides align to TRBD1. The V gene's germline CDR1 is MDHEN and CDR2 SYDVKM. The CDR3 has 12 amino acids. V lost 2 bases and J lost 10; bases outside the gene matches: 4. Written as DNA, the CDR3 is TGTGCCAGCAGTTTAGAACAGGGGTTCTACACCTTC. Translating gives CASSLEQGFYTF.

As for this clone: The junction and the germline gene differ at one end; a read error may be behind it. This chain links TRBV15 with TRBJ1-1, with unresolved D. The CDR3 contains 13 residues. Germline loops: CDR1 LNHNV, CDR2 YYDKDF (reference sequence). The CDR3, as DNA: TGTACCACCAGCAGAGATCAGGATGCTGAAGCTTTCTTT. Its protein product is CTTSRDQDAEAFF.

This clone has only a few counts. This sequence joins TRBV28 and TRBJ2-7; 9 bases line up with TRBD1. J gave up 7 bases and V 3 bases, and 7 bases lay outside the gene matches. CDR3 length: 14 residues. Looked up from germline, CDR1 is MDHEN and CDR2 is SYDVKM. The CDR3 DNA follows: TGTGCCAGCAGTTTTACAGGGGGCGCGGGGGAGCAGTACTTC. Encoded protein: CASSFTGGAGEQYF.

The rearrangement joins TRBV11-3 to TRBJ2-7; no firm D call. Trimming stripped 0 bases from V and 3 bases from J, with 6 bases between. The germline CDR1 and CDR2 sequences are SGHNT and YENEEA. CDR3 length equals 13 residues. The CDR3 region is CASSLEHSYEQYF. CDR3 sequence (DNA): TGTGCCAGCAGCTTAGAACACAGCTACGAGCAGTACTTC.

This rearrangement joins TRBV5-4 to TRBJ2-7, with 7 bases that match TRBD1. The length of the CDR3 is 14 residues. Germline lookup yields CDR1 SGHNT and CDR2 YYREEE (reference sequence). Unmatched junction bases numbered 10, after V lost 4 bases and J lost 6 bases. For the CDR3, the DNA is TGTGCCAGCAGCAGCTACAGGGGTACCAGCGAGCAGTACTTC. Translated: CASSSYRGTSEQYF.

This clone was counted only a few times. CDR3 coding DNA: TGTGCCAGCACCTTCCGGAGGGAAGCTCTCTATGGCTACACCTTC. It translates to CASTFRREALYGYTF. The chain joins TRBV28 to TRBJ1-2; D is ambiguous. V was shortened by 7 bases and J by 4 bases, with 19 bases between the two germline ends. The CDR3 covers 15 residues. Germline V gives CDR1 MDHEN, CDR2 SYDVKM.

V is TRBV6-6 and J is TRBJ2-1; tentatively, D is TRBD1 (5 bases). V was clipped by 7 bases and J by 7 bases, with 11 bases between them. Germline CDR1 is MNHNY and CDR2 is SVGAGI (reference sequence). The CDR3 length is 12 residues. CDR3 sequence reads: CASNLRANEQFF. In DNA, the CDR3 is TGTGCCAGCAACCTCAGGGCAAATGAGCAGTTCTTC.